This T cell receptor (beta chain) comes out of a study of cytomegalovirus exposure and HLA in healthy donors. The V gene end was trimmed by 4 bases and the J gene end by 8 bases; junction bases not matched to a gene: 14. CDR3 length: 15 residues. Germline V gene data show CDR1 as SGHTS and CDR2 as YDEGEE. Only in-frame clones appear in the TCRdb table, and some are missing; sequencing was by immunoSEQ multiplex PCR. The sample yields some 150,000 clones, about 86% seen once. This sequence originates from a man between 18 and 35 years old in good health and CMV-seropositive. Source material: PBMCs. V and J are TRBV5-8 and TRBJ1-2, with 7 bases fitting TRBD1. CDR3 region: CASSRTTPDRRGYTF. As DNA, the CDR3 is TGTGCCAGCAGCCGCACCACCCCGGACAGGAGGGGCTACACCTTC.